These T cell receptor beta chains were read from a single sample in a study of T cells in Graves' hyperthyroidism and ophthalmopathy. TCRdb independently ran MiXCR on the multiplex PCR reads; one entry per CDR3 protein. Of some 340,000 distinct CDR3 sequences listed, roughly 15% are singletons. The sequenced sample consisted of blood. The receptors were sampled from a woman aged 35 to 49 with Graves' ophthalmopathy. The CDR3 runs from the conserved cysteine through the conserved F or W. Fields, in order: D gene, clone size, J gene, V gene, CDR3 DNA, CDR3 protein. D genes are given only for firm matches. Expanded clones are given a class, and other clones once, few, many or no size at all.

>.|many|TRBJ2-1|TRBV7-9
TGTGCCAGCAGTCGCACGGCAGTACTGAGGGATGAGCAGTTCTTC
CASSRTAVLRDEQFF
>.|many|TRBJ2-7|TRBV6-1
TGTGCCAGCATGCCCAGCGTCGCTTACAGCTCCTACGAGCAGTACTTC
CASMPSVAYSSYEQYF
>.|.|TRBJ1-3|TRBV6-1
TGTGCCAGCAGGGGAGACAGTCGTTCTGGAAACACCATATATTTT
CASRGDSRSGNTIYF
>TRBD1|.|TRBJ2-2|TRBV9
TGTGCCAGCAGCGCAGGGACAGGACTCGGGGAGCTGTTTTTT
CASSAGTGLGELFF
>.|many|TRBJ2-1|TRBV29-1
TGCAGCGTTGATCAGTATGAGCAGTTCTTC
CSVDQYEQFF
>.|.|TRBJ2-7|TRBV4-1
TGCGCCAGCAGCCCCGCCGGCAAACCATCCTACGAGCAGTACTTC
CASSPAGKPSYEQYF
>.|few|TRBJ1-3|TRBV4-1
TGCGCCAGCAGCCAAGATCTTCCCACCGGAAACACCATATATTTT
CASSQDLPTGNTIYF
>.|many|TRBJ2-7|TRBV6-2/TRBV6-3
TGTGCCAGCCGTAAGGTCGGAGTCACCTACGAGCAGTACTTC
CASRKVGVTYEQYF
>TRBD1|many|TRBJ1-5|TRBV20-1
TGCAGTGCAGGACAGGGGCAAGGGCAGCCCCAGCATTTT
CSAGQGQGQPQHF
>.|many|TRBJ2-1|TRBV12-3/TRBV12-4
TGTGCCAGCAGGAGAGATTCGACCACCACTGGGACCTACAATGAGCAGTTCTTC
CASRRDSTTTGTYNEQFF
>.|few|TRBJ2-4|TRBV19
TGTGCCAGTACCCATCGGGGGGCTGACATTCAGTACTTC
CASTHRGADIQYF
>.|many|TRBJ1-2|TRBV12-3/TRBV12-4
TGTGCCAGCAGTCCCCCCGGGGGGTTCTATGGCTACACCTTC
CASSPPGGFYGYTF
>.|many|TRBJ1-2|TRBV6-4
TGTGCCAGCAGCACATTGCTTGTGGAGGGATGCTACACCTTC
CASSTLLVEGCYTF
>.|many|TRBJ1-5|TRBV7-8
TGTGCCAGCAGCCCGCTTTCCGGGGGAGCTGGTCAGCCCCAGCATTTT
CASSPLSGGAGQPQHF
>.|.|TRBJ2-5|TRBV18
TGTGCCAGCTCACCACCTATACCGTCAGAGACCCAGTACTTC
CASSPPIPSETQYF
>.|many|TRBJ2-7|TRBV3-1
TGTGCCAGCAGCCAAGACAGAACGGGCGTCTCCTACGAGCAGTACTTC
CASSQDRTGVSYEQYF
>.|.|TRBJ1-1|TRBV11-3
TGTGCCAGCAGCTTTTTGCAGGGGAACACTGAAGCTTTCTTT
CASSFLQGNTEAFF
>.|many|TRBJ2-7|TRBV20-1
TGCAGTGCTAGAAGTACCTACGAGCAGTACTTC
CSARSTYEQYF
>TRBD2|many|TRBJ2-1|TRBV27
TGTGCCAGCAGTTTATCCTTCGGGGGGTACAATGAGCAGTTCTTC
CASSLSFGGYNEQFF
>.|few|TRBJ2-1|TRBV10-1
TGCGCCAGCAGTGCCAGGGTGAGGGGTGAGCAGTTCTTC
CASSARVRGEQFF
>.|few|TRBJ2-7|TRBV11-2
TGTGCCAGCAGCCCCAGTCGGGGTATTATGTACGAGCAGTACTTC
CASSPSRGIMYEQYF
>TRBD2|few|TRBJ2-3|TRBV7-9
TGTGCCAGCAGCACCACAGGGGGATGGACTAGCGGGAGTTTTGCAGATACGCAGTATTTT
CASSTTGGWTSGSFADTQYF
>TRBD1|many|TRBJ1-1|TRBV12-5
TGTGCTAGTGGACAGGGGGGTCTTTACACTGAAGCTTTCTTT
CASGQGGLYTEAFF
>TRBD1|few|TRBJ1-5|TRBV7-8
TGTGCCAGCAGTCGGGGCCCGGGACAGTCTTATAGCAATCAGCCCCAGCATTTT
CASSRGPGQSYSNQPQHF
>TRBD1|.|TRBJ1-1|TRBV7-6
TGTGCCAGCAGCTCTCGACAGGGTACCACTGAAGCTTTCTTT
CASSSRQGTTEAFF
>TRBD2|.|TRBJ2-3|TRBV10-3
TGTGCCATCAGTGAGTCGATTACCCTAGCGGGATTCACAGATACGCAGTATTTT
CAISESITLAGFTDTQYF
>TRBD2|once|TRBJ2-2|TRBV4-2
TGTGCCAGCAGCCAAGAGGTCCTGAGCGGGGCGGGCACCGGGGAGCTGTTTTTT
CASSQEVLSGAGTGELFF
>TRBD2|few|TRBJ2-5|TRBV27
TGTGCCAGCAGTTTCGGGGGGGGCCATCAAGAGACCCAGTACTTC
CASSFGGGHQETQYF
>.|many|TRBJ1-5|TRBV27
TGTGCCAGCAGTTTTCAGGATCAGCCCCAGCATTTT
CASSFQDQPQHF
>.|few|TRBJ1-4|TRBV20-1
TGCAGTGCTAGGGCCTCTCCCGAAAAACTGTTTTTT
CSARASPEKLFF
>.|.|TRBJ2-2|TRBV24-1
TGTGCCACCAGCTCTTACAGTAGGAACCCCGGGGAGCTGTTTTTT
CATSSYSRNPGELFF
>.|many|TRBJ2-5|TRBV3-1
TGTGCCAGCGCGGAGGGGGGGACCCAGTACTTC
CASAEGGTQYF
>.|.|TRBJ1-2|TRBV27
TGTGCCAGCAGTTTAGGGGCAGGGGCTGGCTACACCTTC
CASSLGAGAGYTF
>TRBD1|many|TRBJ1-1|TRBV7-9
TGTGCCAGCAGCCCAACCCGGACAGGGCCGGTAAGAAACACTGAAGCTTTCTTT
CASSPTRTGPVRNTEAFF
>TRBD1|.|TRBJ1-2|TRBV6-1
TGTGCCAGCAGGAGACAGGGCCAGGAGGGCTACACCTTC
CASRRQGQEGYTF
>TRBD1|many|TRBJ1-5|TRBV28
TGTGCCAGCAGGGCAGGGGGCCCTCAGCCCCAGCATTTT
CASRAGGPQPQHF
>TRBD2|many|TRBJ2-5|TRBV28
TGTGCCAGCAGTCTTAGCGGGAAAGGGGGAGAGACCCAGTACTTC
CASSLSGKGGETQYF
>TRBD2|few|TRBJ2-3|TRBV11-3
TGTGCCAGCAGCTTAGATTCGAGCGGGGGTGGAGATACGCAGTATTTT
CASSLDSSGGGDTQYF
>TRBD1|many|TRBJ1-1|TRBV20-1
TGCAGTGCTCCTAAACCGGGACAGGGTCTTATCGCTGAAGCTTTCTTT
CSAPKPGQGLIAEAFF
>.|few|TRBJ2-3|TRBV5-1
TGCGCCAGCAGCTCCTGGGGGGCGGTGACAGATACGCAGTATTTT
CASSSWGAVTDTQYF
>TRBD2|few|TRBJ2-3|TRBV6-1
TGTGCCAGCAGGGGTAGCGGGCGCACAGATACGCAGTATTTT
CASRGSGRTDTQYF
>TRBD2|few|TRBJ2-7|TRBV30
TGTGCCTGGAGTGTCGGGGGGAACTCCTACGAGCAGTACTTC
CAWSVGGNSYEQYF
>.|many|TRBJ1-1|TRBV2
TGTGCCAGCTCAAAAGGGGGATTTGGGTACACTGAAGCTTTCTTT
CASSKGGFGYTEAFF
>.|many|TRBJ2-1|TRBV2
TGTGCCAGCAGTGAACAGAGCTCCTACAATGAGCAGTTCTTC
CASSEQSSYNEQFF
>.|.|TRBJ1-3|TRBV7-9
TGTGCCAGCAGTCTCCCCCCAGGAGGAATTGGCAACACCATATATTTT
CASSLPPGGIGNTIYF